One and the same sample provided the 26 T cell receptor beta chains below, sequenced in a study of blood T cell repertoires in COVID-19. The protocol was immunoSEQ multiplex PCR, while the TCRdb copy is restricted to in-frame clones and leaves out a portion. Among 55,000 to 70,000 clones listed, over 80% were seen once. Sequenced sample: peripheral blood. Source of these receptors: a woman aged 60-75 years with acute or convalescent COVID-19.

V is TRBV3-1 (or the pseudogene TRBV3-2) and J is TRBJ1-1; 7 nucleotides align to TRBD1. CDR1 is LGHDT, CDR2 YNNKEL, per germline (reference sequence). This CDR3 has 14 residues. J lost 4 bases, V lost 4 bases, and 6 bases had no gene match. This CDR3 reads CASSPLNRGTEAFF. The CDR3 nucleotides read TGTGCCAGCAGCCCACTGAACAGGGGCACTGAAGCTTTCTTT.

This chain uses TRBV5-6 with TRBJ2-3, with D possibly TRBD2 on 6 matching bases. V lost 1 base, J lost 1 base, and 13 bases lay in between. Germline V lookup: CDR1 SGHDT, CDR2 YYEEEE. The length of the CDR3 is 16 residues. CDR3 residues: CASSLRTGEGTDTQYF. CDR3 nucleotides: TGTGCCAGCAGCTTGCGTACCGGGGAGGGCACAGATACGCAGTATTTT.

The chain couples TRBV30 to TRBJ2-1; D is perhaps TRBD2 (5 bases). Germline V gives CDR1 GTSNPN, CDR2 SVGIG (reference sequence). Trimming removed 0 bases from V and 5 bases from J, with 14 bases in between. CDR3 length: 15 residues. The chain's CDR3 is CAWSVRLPFDNEQFF. As DNA, the CDR3 is TGTGCCTGGAGTGTAAGACTACCCTTTGACAATGAGCAGTTCTTC.

The chain is built from TRBV6-6 and TRBJ2-5; TRBD1 agrees at 9 bases. The germline gives CDR1 MNHNY, CDR2 SVGAGI (reference sequence). V dropped 5 bases and J dropped 9; count of bases not matched to a gene: 13. The CDR3 consists of 15 residues. The CDR3: CASSDGTGPRSAQYF. The DNA for the CDR3 is TGTGCCAGCAGTGACGGGACAGGGCCCAGATCGGCCCAGTACTTC.

This sequence joins TRBV7-8 and TRBJ2-2, with 13 bases fitting TRBD2. This CDR3 spans 20 amino acids. Germline V gene sequence: CDR1 SGHVS, CDR2 FQNEAQ. The junction had 15 bases not matched to a gene; V was cut back by 5 bases and J by 3 bases. The CDR3 is CASSRASLLAGGPDTGELFF. CDR3 sequence (DNA): TGTGCCAGCAGCCGAGCGAGCTTACTAGCGGGGGGGCCGGACACCGGGGAGCTGTTTTTT.

The chain combines TRBV12-5 with TRBJ1-1; D is undetermined. CDR1 is LGHNT, CDR2 FRNRAP, per germline. V lost 3 bases and J lost 2, with 7 bases in between. This CDR3 has 13 amino acids. The CDR3 DNA reads TGTGCTAGTGGTTTAAAGCCAAACACTGAAGCTTTCTTT. Translation gives CASGLKPNTEAFF.

This chain links TRBV29-1 with TRBJ1-2; 8 positions match TRBD1. J lost 1 base, V lost 3 bases, and 16 bases had no gene match. The length of the CDR3 is 18 residues. From germline, CDR1 is SQVTM and CDR2 ANQGSEA. The chain's CDR3 is CSVDSFRDRRISNYGYTF. CDR3 sequence (DNA): TGCAGCGTTGATTCGTTTAGGGACAGGAGAATAAGTAACTATGGCTACACCTTC.

The chain links TRBV6-2 or TRBV6-3 to TRBJ1-6, with D possibly matching TRBD1 (6 bases). This CDR3 has 15 residues. The V end lost 0 bases, the J end lost 6 bases, and 9 bases lay between the germline ends. Germline V gene data show CDR1 as MNHEY and CDR2 as SVGEGT. For the CDR3, the DNA is TGTGCCAGCAGTTACTCCAGGGGTGGTAATTCACCCCTCCACTTT. Encoded protein: CASSYSRGGNSPLHF.

This clone was seen more than once but under ten times. In nucleotides, the CDR3 is TGTGCCAGCAGTTACAACAGGGGGCGGGATCAGCCCCAGCATTTT. This encodes CASSYNRGRDQPQHF. This rearrangement joins TRBV6-6 to TRBJ1-5; 9 nucleotides line up with TRBD1. V trimming: 2 bases; J trimming: 5 bases; junction bases outside the gene matches: 4. This CDR3 is built from 15 residues. The germline CDR1 and CDR2 sequences are MNHNY and SVGAGI (reference sequence).

This rearrangement joins TRBV25-1 to TRBJ2-7, with 9 bases fitting TRBD1. The CDR3 is 15 amino acids. CDR1 is MGHDK and CDR2 is SYGVNS in the germline V gene. Trimming at V came to 4 bases and at J to 3 bases, leaving 7 bases not matched to a gene. CDR3 nucleotide sequence: TGTGCCAGCAGTGGGTACGCGGACAGGGGCTACGAGCAGTACTTC. Its protein is CASSGYADRGYEQYF.

This chain links TRBV27 with TRBJ1-4; D not certain. The V and J ends lost 0 bases and 3 bases respectively, with 8 bases between them. This CDR3 contains 15 residues. Per germline, CDR1 MNHEY and CDR2 SMNVEV (reference sequence). CDR3: CASSLSPYSNEKLFF. CDR3 DNA: TGTGCCAGCAGTTTATCCCCTTACTCTAATGAAAAACTGTTTTTT.

The chain joins TRBV12-3 or TRBV12-4 to TRBJ2-7; no reliable D call. The CDR3 runs 13 residues. Trimming cost V 0 bases and J 3 bases, with 6 bases left between them. CDR3 sequence: CASSLAYSYEQYF. The CDR3 nucleotides are TGTGCCAGCAGTTTAGCGTACAGCTACGAGCAGTACTTC.

CDR3: CATSDSTGTGRNNEQFF. CDR3 coding DNA: TGTGCCACCAGTGATAGCACCGGGACAGGGCGTAATAATGAGCAGTTCTTC. V usage is TRBV24-1 and J usage is TRBJ2-1, with TRBD1 matching 9 bases. J was trimmed by 7 bases and V by 3 bases; bases with no gene match: 12. In germline, CDR1 is KGHDR, CDR2 SFDVKD. CDR3 length: 17 residues.

The chain combines TRBV9 with TRBJ2-1, with 7 positions matching TRBD2. J was trimmed by 7 bases and V by 0 bases; bases with no gene match: 10. CDR1 and CDR2 from the germline V gene are SGDLS and YYNGEE. The CDR3 covers 16 residues. The CDR3 DNA follows: TGTGCCAGCAGCGTAGAGGGACTAACGATGGGTAATGAGCAGTTCTTC. Translating it yields CASSVEGLTMGNEQFF.

This chain uses TRBV7-2 with TRBJ1-2; D might be TRBD1 (5 bases). Germline loops: CDR1 SGHTA, CDR2 FQGNSA. Deletions cut 1 base from V and 8 bases from J, with 14 bases between. CDR3 length: 14 residues. In DNA, the CDR3 is TGTGCCAGCAGCTTAGATGACGGCTCAGGGGGCTACACCTTC. Its translation is CASSLDDGSGGYTF.

CDR3 DNA: TGCGCCAGCAGTGAGTCCCCGGGTACTGAAGCTTTCTTT. Translation: CASSESPGTEAFF. The gene calls are TRBV10-1 and TRBJ1-1; D is unresolved. The CDR3 loop spans 13 amino acids. Deletions cut 0 bases from V and 5 bases from J, with 7 bases between. Per the germline V gene, CDR1 is WNHNN and CDR2 is SYGVQD (reference sequence).

The rearrangement uses TRBV20-1 and TRBJ1-1; TRBD1 agrees at 11 bases. This CDR3 has 11 amino acids. Losses at the gene ends were 5 bases for V and 11 bases for J; bases not matched to a gene: 4. Looked up from germline, CDR1 is DFQATT and CDR2 is SNEGSKA (reference sequence). The CDR3 spells CSALWDRGAFF. Here the CDR3 DNA reads TGCAGTGCTCTTTGGGACAGGGGGGCTTTCTTT.

This chain uses TRBV7-6 with TRBJ1-1; 7 bases are a match to TRBD1. CDR1 SGHVS and CDR2 FNYEAQ come from the germline V gene. V dropped 1 base and J dropped 1; count of bases not matched to a gene: 9. This CDR3 spans 17 amino acids. CDR3 sequence (DNA): TGTGCCAGCAGCTTAGAATTAGACCGGGACAGGAACACTGAAGCTTTCTTT. This translates into CASSLELDRDRNTEAFF.

There are a few counts of this clone. V is TRBV5-5 and J is TRBJ1-5; D gene ambiguous. V dropped 2 bases and J dropped 0 bases, with 12 bases sitting between them. Germline V gene data show CDR1 as SGHKS and CDR2 as YYEKEE (reference sequence). This CDR3 has 16 residues. In DNA, the CDR3 is TGTGCCAGCAGCTTAAGCGTCAGCTATAGCAATCAGCCCCAGCATTTT. Its protein is CASSLSVSYSNQPQHF.

This rearrangement joins TRBV27 to TRBJ2-3; the D is unclear. This CDR3 has 17 amino acids. CDR1 and CDR2 from the germline V gene are MNHEY and SMNVEV (reference sequence). V was shortened by 6 bases and J by 0 bases, with 19 bases between the two germline ends. The CDR3 sequence: CASSLGLRGSSTDTQYF. In DNA form, the CDR3 reads TGTGCCAGCAGCCTCGGTCTGCGCGGATCTAGCACAGATACGCAGTATTTT.

V usage is TRBV5-6 and J usage is TRBJ2-3; TRBD1 matches 12 bases. CDR3 length: 15 amino acids. Germline CDR1 and CDR2: SGHDT and YYEEEE. The trim removed 3 bases at V and 4 bases at J, leaving 3 bases unmatched. The CDR3 nucleotides are TGTGCCAGCAGCTGGGACAGGGGGCCCCCAGATACGCAGTATTTT. It encodes CASSWDRGPPDTQYF.

The chain is built from TRBV27 and TRBJ2-1, with 12 bases fitting TRBD2. The J segment lost 10 bases and the V segment lost 6 bases, leaving 7 bases of the junction unmatched. The CDR3 sequence is 14 residues long. Germline values: CDR1 MNHEY, CDR2 SMNVEV (reference sequence). The DNA of the CDR3 is TGTGCCAGCAGCCGACTAGCGGGGGTCGGAGAGCAGTTCTTC. This codes for CASSRLAGVGEQFF.

The chain is built from TRBV18 and TRBJ2-3; perhaps TRBD1 as D (7 bases). CDR1 and CDR2 (germline): KGHSH, LQKENI. V was cut by 1 base and J by 5 bases, with 16 bases left in between. CDR3 size: 16 residues. The CDR3 DNA reads as TGTGCCAGCTCACCACTCACAGGGGACTCAGAAGATACGCAGTATTTT. Its protein product is CASSPLTGDSEDTQYF. The variable domain in full, completed from reference TRBV18 and TRBJ2-3, reads NAGVMQNPRHLVRRRGQEARLRCSPMKGHSHVYWYRQLPEEGLKFMVYLQKENIIDESGMPKERFSAEFPKEGPSILRIQQVVRGDSAAYFCASSPLTGDSEDTQYFGPGTRLTVL.

J is TRBJ1-2 and V is TRBV12-5; TRBD1 might be the D (5 bases). Trimming removed 1 base from V and 4 bases from J, with 13 bases in between. Germline CDR1 reads LGHNT; CDR2 reads FRNRAP. This CDR3 has 15 amino acids. The chain's CDR3 is CASGLGGLGSYGYTF. The CDR3, as DNA: TGTGCTAGTGGTTTGGGGGGCCTTGGATCCTATGGCTACACCTTC.

The chain couples TRBV6-1 to TRBJ1-1; 10 positions match TRBD1. Germline V gene sequence: CDR1 MNHNS, CDR2 SASEGT. This CDR3 is built from 15 residues. J gave up 3 bases and V 2 bases, and 3 bases lay outside the gene matches. The CDR3 nucleotides are TGTGCCAGCAGTGAATGGGACAGGGGAGACACTGAAGCTTTCTTT. This encodes CASSEWDRGDTEAFF.

The rearrangement uses TRBV5-1 and TRBJ1-1, with D unclear. Trimming took 7 bases from V and 0 from J, leaving 10 bases between them. Germline V lookup: CDR1 SGHRS, CDR2 YFSETQ. This CDR3 comprises 13 residues. The CDR3 coding sequence is TGCGCCAGCCGCCACGGGGTGAACACTGAAGCTTTCTTT. Encoded protein: CASRHGVNTEAFF.